Sequencing of this TCR beta chain was carried out in a study of T cell responses to AZD1222 COVID-19 vaccine (dated by TCRdb to the early 2020s). Study-level background: AZD1222 recipients whose second dose came at about 4 weeks and those whose second dose came at about 12 weeks were combined into one group, since spike-specific TCR depth and breadth did not differ between the two schedules. Trial participants were enrolled by age into subgroups of 18-55, 56-69 and 70-plus years, and around 150, 28 and 57 TCR-sequenced participants, respectively, were included in these subgroups. TCR sequencing was performed for roughly 250 trial participants, of whom some 200 were given two doses of AZD1222 and 26 were given two doses of MenACWY control vaccine.

Looking up the germline V gene yields CDR1 MDHEN and CDR2 SYDVKM. Measured from the cysteine to the phenylalanine, the CDR3 is 16 residues long. The retained sequence is limited to the CDR3, 48 bases, with the frame set at the first base. The trim is 3 bases for V and 2 bases for J, with a gap of 17 bases between the germline ends. General study outcomes and caveats: Because no day 14 peak-response samples were available, repertoires were characterized only after the peak T cell response. Conclusions about previously exposed vaccinees are limited, since just a handful of AZD1222 recipients were seropositive for SARS-CoV-2 at baseline. After two AZD1222 doses, both the breadth and the depth of spike-specific TCRs were significantly higher than at day 0 and than in MenACWY recipients. Participants were mostly white British, with more females than males. The authors suggested clonal diversity may have been underestimated. Reportedly, close to half of the unique spike-specific TCRs recognized epitopes lying outside the regions that are mutated in the B.1.351 and B.1.1.7 variants. The 56-69-year group was small, and its depth increase did not reach significance, likely because of low power. Vaccine-associated CD4 TCRs spanned the whole spike protein, with dominant responses in regions 160-218 and 743-854.

The CDR3 regions of human TCRbeta chains were analyzed by immunosequencing. As for how the authors treated the data: TCRs in the repertoires were matched against a reference library of SARS-CoV-2-specific TCRs that had been generated with the MIRA antigen-specificity platform. Breadth was defined as the fraction of unique TCRs that were SARS-CoV-2-associated. Depth was defined as the fraction of total T cells that were SARS-CoV-2-associated. Using the MIRA data, each spike-specific TCR was assigned both to the spike region to which the TCR was reactive and to a CD4 or CD8 class. Log10-transformed breadth and depth values were compared by one-way ANOVA with Sidak's multiple comparisons tests. TCRdb obtained this table from immuneACCESS and retained in-frame rearrangements with V and J assigned. These tables miss some clones; where compared with another copy, unresolved V genes account for less than half of the shortfall, and the remainder is unexplained. D and trimming were read from the DNA, whereas the V and J calls and clone size are those reported in that table. The sample table holds about 120,000 clones, of which roughly four fifths were seen once. The ten biggest clones cover roughly 4.8% of the sample.

This clone was counted a single time. What this receptor recognizes is not known. It has no much larger one-base neighbor in the sample; base qualities were not kept. Read against the paper, the sample's time point label means: baseline before first vaccination. Vaccinee samples were obtained from the UK trials COV001 and COV002, which included a single-blind randomized controlled phase 2/3 trial of AZD1222 (ChAdOx1 nCoV-19) in healthy adults. For TCRbeta chain sequencing, PBMC samples were collected from trial participants at day 0 and at day 28 after the second dose. Recombination linked TRBV28 to TRBJ2-7; the D gene assignment is ambiguous. The material sequenced was peripheral blood, taken on day 0 of AZD1222 vaccination. This receptor was taken from an adult in good health. Read as DNA, the sequence is TGTGCCAGCAGTTTGCCAGGAGAAAAACGAACCTACGAGCAGTACTTC. Translation gives CASSLPGEKRTYEQYF.